Detailed here is one TCR beta chain. Gene names and germline match the mouse. The CDR3 is cut off 1 residue early in the read; its end comes from the germline J gene. Germline V gene lookup returns CDR1 SGHSN and CDR2 HYEKVE. There are 14 residues in the CDR3. The V end lost 2 bases, the J end lost 0 bases, and 7 bases lay between the germline ends. TCRdb keeps only in-frame clones here, not all; method: immunoSEQ multiplex PCR. The sample records some 10,000 clones, less than 55% being singletons. The data stem from a study of tissue T cells after allogeneic stem cell transplantation. Time point in this sample: mouse harvest day 7 after allogeneic transplant. The graft held 10^6 splenic CD5+ T cells and 10^7 T-cell-depleted bone marrow cells.

The receptor comes from a female BALB/c mouse given C57BL/6 T cells with graft-versus-host disease after an allogeneic hematopoietic cell transplant. Material: skin. The chain combines TRBV12-1 with TRBJ1-5; D gene uncertain. CDR3 residues: CASSPGNNNQAPLF. The CDR3 DNA, read in part, is TGTGCCAGCTCTCCCGGGAATAACAACCAGGCTCCGCTT.